The next 26 T cell receptor beta chains were all read from a single sample in a study of cytomegalovirus exposure and HLA in healthy donors. The primer mix had 60 Vbeta and 13 Jbeta primers. The data were produced by immunoSEQ multiplex PCR, yet TCRdb's version contains in-frame clones alone and is incomplete. The sample lists 150,000 to 200,000 clones, roughly 77% occurring once. Sequencing was done on a sample of PBMCs. The receptors come from a woman between 50 and 59 years old in good health and CMV-seropositive.

The CDR3 DNA reads as TGTGCCAGCAGTCCTCACAGGGTGGGTTGGAATGAGCAGTTCTTC. Encoded protein: CASSPHRVGWNEQFF. V is TRBV27 and J is TRBJ2-1; D is possibly TRBD1 (6 bases). CDR1 and CDR2 (germline): MNHEY, SMNVEV (reference sequence). This CDR3 is built from 15 residues. Between the trimmed V and J ends, which lost 5 bases and 7 bases, there was a span of 18 bases.

This chain uses TRBV27 with TRBJ1-5; the D gene is possibly TRBD1 (6 bases). Trimming cost V 0 bases and J 6 bases, with 12 bases left between them. CDR1 is MNHEY and CDR2 is SMNVEV in the germline V gene (reference sequence). This CDR3 comprises 15 residues. Here the CDR3 DNA reads TGTGCCAGCAGTTTATCGAAGGGGGTGGGTCAGCCCCAGCATTTT. This sequence encodes CASSLSKGVGQPQHF.

V gene TRBV6-1 combines with J gene TRBJ2-7; 8 positions match TRBD1. This CDR3 region has 15 residues. Germline CDR1 is MNHNS and CDR2 is SASEGT. Trimming cost V 4 bases and J 6 bases; bases outside gene matches: 11. CDR3 sequence reads: CASSARTGILGEQYF. The CDR3 DNA reads as TGTGCCAGCAGTGCGAGGACAGGGATCCTAGGCGAGCAGTACTTC.

The chain joins TRBV5-1 to TRBJ2-1; 12 bases are a match to TRBD1. Unmatched junction bases numbered 4, after V lost 0 bases and J lost 6 bases. The CDR3 has 16 residues. Germline loops: CDR1 SGHRS, CDR2 YFSETQ. The CDR3: CASSLGGTGGFNEQFF. In nucleotides, the CDR3 is TGCGCCAGCAGCTTGGGGGGGACAGGGGGCTTCAATGAGCAGTTCTTC.

V gene TRBV7-9 combines with J gene TRBJ1-1, with TRBD1 as a possible D gene (6 bases). The V end lost 5 bases, the J end lost 3 bases, and 13 bases lay between the germline ends. This CDR3 spans 14 amino acids. Germline CDR1 is SEHNR and CDR2 is FQNEAQ (reference sequence). CDR3 in amino acids: CASSGGQRYTEAFF. The CDR3, as DNA: TGTGCCAGCAGCGGCGGACAGAGATACACTGAAGCTTTCTTT. The full variable domain, its missing parts supplied by reference TRBV7-9 and TRBJ1-1, is DTGVSQNPRHKITKRGQNVTFRCDPISEHNRLYWYRQTLGQGPEFLTYFQNEAQLEKSRLLSDRFSAERPKGSFSTLEIQRTEQGDSAMYLCASSGGQRYTEAFFGQGTRLTVV.

In DNA form, the CDR3 reads TGTGCCAGCAAGAACGGGAGGAGGGGGACGAACACCGGGGAGCTGTTTTTT. It translates to CASKNGRRGTNTGELFF. The V and J genes are TRBV7-9 and TRBJ2-2; TRBD2 is a possible D gene (7 bases). There are 17 residues in the CDR3. Germline CDR1 and CDR2: SEHNR and FQNEAQ (reference sequence). V was clipped by 7 bases and J by 0 bases, with 18 bases between them.

V usage is TRBV9 and J usage is TRBJ2-1, with 8 positions matching TRBD2. Germline trimming cut 4 bases from V and 4 bases from J; bases unmatched to any gene: 10. The germline CDR1 and CDR2 sequences are SGDLS and YYNGEE. The CDR3 runs to 16 residues. CDR3 sequence: CASSKRLAFTYNEQFF. The CDR3 region has the DNA TGTGCCAGCAGCAAGAGACTAGCGTTTACGTACAATGAGCAGTTCTTC.

The chain combines TRBV18 with TRBJ1-1; 8 bases agree with TRBD1. This CDR3 is built from 16 residues. CDR1 is KGHSH, CDR2 LQKENI, per germline. Trimming at V came to 5 bases and at J to 2 bases, leaving 10 bases not matched to a gene. The CDR3 region is CASSSRTGQGNTEAFF. CDR3 nucleotides: TGTGCCAGCTCATCCCGGACAGGGCAGGGAAACACTGAAGCTTTCTTT.

In its sample, this clone was seen once. V and J are TRBV19 and TRBJ1-1; D remains ambiguous. V dropped 5 bases and J dropped 3 bases, with 13 bases sitting between them. This CDR3 has 14 residues. Germline V gene sequence: CDR1 LNHDA, CDR2 SQIVND (reference sequence). CDR3 sequence reads: CASSRGVTDTEAFF. CDR3 sequence (DNA): TGTGCCAGTAGTCGCGGGGTCACGGACACTGAAGCTTTCTTT.

This chain joins TRBV5-5 and TRBJ2-7; TRBD2 matches 8 bases. Germline V lookup: CDR1 SGHKS, CDR2 YYEKEE (reference sequence). V was clipped by 4 bases and J by 2 bases; unmatched bases: 11. The CDR3 length is 16 residues. CDR3 nucleotide sequence: TGTGCCAGCAGCCTTCTCACTAGCGGAGGGGCCTACGAGCAGTACTTC. Translating gives CASSLLTSGGAYEQYF.

This chain joins TRBV5-4 and TRBJ1-1, with 12 nucleotides matching TRBD1. CDR3 size: 14 residues. Unmatched junction bases numbered 9, after V lost 4 bases and J lost 11 bases. From germline, CDR1 is SGHNT and CDR2 YYREEE (reference sequence). CDR3 amino acids: CASSPRGQGANAFF. The DNA of the CDR3 is TGTGCCAGCAGCCCGAGGGGACAGGGGGCGAACGCTTTCTTT.

The chain carries TRBV2 and TRBJ2-4; TRBD2 agrees at 9 bases. Germline V gives CDR1 SNHLY, CDR2 FYNNEI. The CDR3 consists of 14 residues. The trim removed 4 bases at V and 8 bases at J, leaving 6 bases unmatched. The CDR3 protein is CASSGDSGGDIQYF. The DNA of the CDR3 is TGTGCCAGCAGTGGAGATAGCGGGGGTGACATTCAGTACTTC.

The chain carries TRBV29-1 and TRBJ2-5, with 9 bases fitting TRBD1. The CDR3 runs to 16 residues. Germline loops: CDR1 SQVTM, CDR2 ANQGSEA. Unmatched junction bases numbered 15, after V lost 6 bases and J lost 4 bases. The CDR3 spells CSVSSSGQGRRETQYF. CDR3 DNA sequence: TGCAGCGTATCTAGTTCGGGACAGGGAAGAAGAGAGACCCAGTACTTC.

There are a few counts of this clone. V usage is TRBV7-6 and J usage is TRBJ1-3; D possibly corresponds to TRBD1 (6 bases). Per germline, CDR1 SGHVS and CDR2 FNYEAQ. The length of the CDR3 is 16 residues. The germline V and J ends were trimmed by 0 bases and 0 bases, with 9 bases remaining between them. DNA for the CDR3: TGTGCCAGCAGCTTAGCGACAGGACCCTCTGGAAACACCATATATTTT. Translated, it gives CASSLATGPSGNTIYF. Full variable domain (rest looked up from reference TRBV7-6 and TRBJ1-3): GAGVSQSPRYKVTKRGQDVALRCDPISGHVSLYWYRQALGQGPEFLTYFNYEAQQDKSGLPNDRFSAERPEGSISTLTIQRTEQRDSAMYRCASSLATGPSGNTIYFGEGSWLTVV.

This clone was detected only a few times. The V and J genes are TRBV7-6 and TRBJ2-4; D gene unclear. Trimming cost V 5 bases and J 14 bases, with 22 bases left between them. This CDR3 has 14 residues. The germline V gene encodes CDR1 SGHVS and CDR2 FNYEAQ. CDR3 region: CASSPASMFDVKYF. The CDR3 DNA sequence: TGTGCCAGCAGCCCTGCCAGTATGTTTGATGTGAAGTACTTC.

This clone was counted a single time. The chain combines TRBV9 with TRBJ2-2; tentative D call: TRBD2 (6 bases). Trimming removed 3 bases at V and 0 bases at J, with 12 bases between. This CDR3 has 16 amino acids. Per germline, CDR1 SGDLS and CDR2 YYNGEE. CDR3 in DNA: TGTGCCAGCAGCGGGGGACTTACCGCGAACACCGGGGAGCTGTTTTTT. Its protein product is CASSGGLTANTGELFF.

In this sample, this clone turned up once. The rearrangement uses TRBV11-2 and TRBJ2-3; D possibly corresponds to TRBD1 (6 bases). Germline CDR1 is SGHAT and CDR2 is FQNNGV. The V end lost 0 bases, the J end lost 2 bases, and 9 bases lay between the germline ends. The CDR3 has 15 amino acids. The CDR3 protein is CASSLEGAITDTQYF. The CDR3, as DNA: TGTGCCAGCAGCTTAGAGGGGGCGATCACAGATACGCAGTATTTT.

The CDR3 spells CASSLNPTVNTEAFF. For the CDR3, the DNA is TGTGCCAGCAGCTTAAACCCGACAGTTAACACTGAAGCTTTCTTT. This sequence joins TRBV7-2 and TRBJ1-1, with D perhaps TRBD1 (5 bases). The CDR3 is 15 residues long. V was shortened by 2 bases and J by 2 bases, with 12 bases between the two germline ends. The germline gives CDR1 SGHTA, CDR2 FQGNSA. The variable domain in full, with the rest retrieved from reference TRBV7-2 and TRBJ1-1, is GAGVSQSPSNKVTEKGKDVELRCDPISGHTALYWYRQSLGQGLEFLIYFQGNSAPDKSGLPSDRFSAERTGGSVSTLTIQRTQQEDSAVYLCASSLNPTVNTEAFFGQGTRLTVV.

The V and J genes are TRBV9 and TRBJ1-6; 8 bases align to TRBD1. Germline loops: CDR1 SGDLS, CDR2 YYNGEE. The CDR3 consists of 14 residues. Germline trimming cut 5 bases from V and 10 bases from J; bases unmatched to any gene: 8. The CDR3 loop is CASSEDRDESPLHF. Here the CDR3 DNA reads TGTGCCAGCAGTGAGGACAGGGATGAGTCACCCCTCCACTTT. Complete variable domain (other parts from reference TRBV9 and TRBJ1-6): DSGVTQTPKHLITATGQRVTLRCSPRSGDLSVYWYQQSLDQGLQFLIQYYNGEERAKGNILERFSAQQFPDLHSELNLSSLELGDSALYFCASSEDRDESPLHFGNGTRLTVT.

V usage is TRBV7-2 and J usage is TRBJ2-1, with unresolved D. CDR1 SGHTA and CDR2 FQGNSA come from the germline V gene. Trimming shortened V by 2 bases and J by 5 bases, and 16 bases separated the two germline ends. CDR3 length: 16 residues. CDR3 DNA sequence: TGTGCCAGCAGCTTAAGCCCCGCGATACTTAACAATGAGCAGTTCTTC. This codes for CASSLSPAILNNEQFF.

The chain is built from TRBV5-4 and TRBJ2-2, with 7 bases identical to TRBD2. The V and J ends lost 4 bases and 4 bases, in that order; junction bases with no gene match: 10. CDR3 length equals 16 residues. Germline CDR1 is SGHNT and CDR2 is YYREEE (reference sequence). Written as DNA, the CDR3 is TGTGCCAGCAGCAGTAATAGCGGGTCCCTCACCGGGGAGCTGTTTTTT. It codes for CASSSNSGSLTGELFF. Full variable domain (remainder filled in from reference TRBV5-4 and TRBJ2-2): ETGVTQSPTHLIKTRGQQVTLRCSSQSGHNTVSWYQQALGQGPQFIFQYYREEENGRGNFPPRFSGLQFPNYSSELNVNALELDDSALYLCASSSNSGSLTGELFFGEGSRLTVL.

The chain recombines TRBV10-3 with TRBJ2-1; no clear D gene. The length of the CDR3 is 15 residues. Per the germline V gene, CDR1 is ENHRY and CDR2 is SYGVKD. The V end lost 4 bases, the J end lost 0 bases, and 10 bases lay between the germline ends. The CDR3 protein is CAISAVHSSYNEQFF. CDR3 nucleotides: TGTGCCATCAGTGCCGTCCATAGCTCCTACAATGAGCAGTTCTTC.

The gene calls are TRBV27 and TRBJ2-3; 14 nucleotides line up with TRBD2. Per germline, CDR1 MNHEY and CDR2 SMNVEV (reference sequence). The trim removed 8 bases at V and 3 bases at J, leaving 10 bases unmatched. This CDR3 comprises 17 residues. The CDR3 loop is CASPRSGLAGVTDTQYF. CDR3 coding DNA: TGTGCCAGCCCCCGGTCGGGACTAGCGGGAGTTACAGATACGCAGTATTTT.

The chain links TRBV5-1 to TRBJ1-4, with D perhaps TRBD1 (6 bases). CDR1 is SGHRS, CDR2 YFSETQ, per germline. V lost 5 bases and J 4 bases, leaving 18 bases between the germline ends. There are 16 residues in the CDR3. CDR3 coding DNA: TGCGCCAGCAGTCCAATCATCGGACAGTATAATGAAAAACTGTTTTTT. This gives the protein CASSPIIGQYNEKLFF.

V and J are TRBV18 and TRBJ2-3, with TRBD1 matching over 8 bases. This CDR3 has 15 amino acids. The germline V gene has CDR1 KGHSH and CDR2 LQKENI. J lost 4 bases, V lost 0 bases, and 3 bases had no gene match. CDR3: CASSPPPGGPDTQYF. Written as DNA, the CDR3 is TGTGCCAGCTCACCACCTCCAGGGGGCCCAGATACGCAGTATTTT.

The rearrangement joins TRBV7-8 to TRBJ2-7, with D possibly matching TRBD1 (5 bases). V was shortened by 0 bases and J by 0 bases, with 9 bases between the two germline ends. The germline gives CDR1 SGHVS, CDR2 FQNEAQ. This CDR3 has 15 amino acids. The CDR3 DNA reads as TGTGCCAGCAGCTTAGCGAGGCAGGGCTCCTACGAGCAGTACTTC. Residues: CASSLARQGSYEQYF.